A single sample is the source of the 22 T cell receptor beta chains below, sequenced in a study of graft-versus-host responses after intestinal transplantation. Intraepithelial lymphocytes and lamina propria lymphocytes were released through processing of graft tissue. Generated by immunoSEQ multiplex PCR, the TCRdb table keeps only in-frame clones and is missing some. The table shows 16,000 or so clones, with 83% occurring only once. The specimen comprised ileum tissue, sampled 580 to 600 days after intestinal transplantation. The receptors were gathered from a human patient who received an intestinal transplant, so some T cells may come from the graft donor.

The V call is TRBV5-6, the J call TRBJ2-1, with D perhaps matching TRBD1 or TRBD2 (5 bases each). V lost 5 bases and J 0 bases, leaving 12 bases between the germline ends. The germline CDR1 and CDR2 sequences are SGHDT and YYEEEE. The CDR3 has 15 residues. CDR3 DNA sequence: TGTGCCAGCAGTTGGGACGTTAGCTCCTACAATGAGCAGTTCTTC. Translation: CASSWDVSSYNEQFF. Full variable domain (remainder filled in from reference TRBV5-6 and TRBJ2-1): DAGVTQSPTHLIKTRGQQVTLRCSPKSGHDTVSWYQQALGQGPQFIFQYYEEEERQRGNFPDRFSGHQFPNYSSELNVNALLLGDSALYLCASSWDVSSYNEQFFGPGTRLTVL.

This chain uses TRBV18 with TRBJ2-2; D not certain. The V and J ends lost 3 bases and 6 bases respectively, with 5 bases between them. Per germline, CDR1 KGHSH and CDR2 LQKENI. The CDR3 length is 12 residues. The CDR3 sequence: CASSPFSGELFF. The CDR3 DNA sequence: TGTGCCAGCTCACCCTTTTCCGGGGAGCTGTTTTTT.

The chain couples TRBV11-2 to TRBJ1-1; D is unclear. Germline V gives CDR1 SGHAT, CDR2 FQNNGV. Trimming stripped 5 bases from V and 5 bases from J, with 18 bases between. This CDR3 comprises 15 residues. CDR3 sequence: CASSPSIRGGTEAFF. CDR3 nucleotides: TGTGCCAGCAGCCCGTCCATACGCGGCGGAACTGAAGCTTTCTTT.

The chain is built from TRBV15 and TRBJ1-2; weak D call: TRBD1 (5 bases). The CDR3 has 13 amino acids. V dropped 3 bases and J dropped 4 bases, with 9 bases sitting between them. CDR1 LNHNV and CDR2 YYDKDF come from the germline V gene (reference sequence). CDR3 in DNA: TGTGCCACCAGCAGGGAGGGGAGCTATGGCTACACCTTC. This sequence encodes CATSREGSYGYTF.

The chain is built from TRBV12-5 and TRBJ2-5; possibly TRBD2 for D (5 bases). Per the germline V gene, CDR1 is LGHNT and CDR2 is FRNRAP. V lost 3 bases and J lost 11, with 13 bases in between. CDR3 length: 12 amino acids. CDR3 sequence reads: CASGLFGKEQYF. The CDR3 nucleotides read TGTGCTAGTGGTTTATTCGGGAAGGAGCAGTACTTC.

The CDR3 loop reads CASSVAVRGEQFF. The CDR3 DNA follows: TGTGCCAGCAGCGTAGCGGTGAGGGGTGAGCAGTTCTTC. This chain links TRBV9 with TRBJ2-1, with D possibly called TRBD1 or TRBD2 (5 bases each). V dropped 0 bases and J dropped 9 bases, with 10 bases sitting between them. The CDR3 covers 13 residues. Germline CDR1 and CDR2: SGDLS and YYNGEE.

The CDR3 reads CASSLYQGSSTQYF. CDR3 coding DNA: TGCGCCAGCAGCTTGTACCAGGGAAGCTCTACGCAGTATTTT. The chain employs TRBV5-1 and TRBJ2-3; D is possibly TRBD1 (5 bases). CDR3 length equals 14 residues. CDR1 is SGHRS, CDR2 YFSETQ, per germline. With 1 base removed from V and 8 bases from J, the gap between germline ends came to 14 bases.

This clone has a handful of counts. This CDR3 is CASSQGQTYEQYF. The CDR3 DNA reads as TGTGCCAGCTCACAGGGACAGACCTACGAGCAGTACTTC. This chain connects TRBV18 to TRBJ2-7; 7 bases line up with TRBD1. The CDR3 extends over 13 amino acids. Germline values: CDR1 KGHSH, CDR2 LQKENI. The V and J ends lost 4 bases and 2 bases, in that order; junction bases with no gene match: 2. The full variable domain, completed using reference TRBV18 and TRBJ2-7, is NAGVMQNPRHLVRRRGQEARLRCSPMKGHSHVYWYRQLPEEGLKFMVYLQKENIIDESGMPKERFSAEFPKEGPSILRIQQVVRGDSAAYFCASSQGQTYEQYFGPGTRLTVT.

This clone was seen just once. Compared with germline, one end of the junction differs, possibly owing to a read error. The chain recombines TRBV11-3 with TRBJ2-7, with D unresolved. This CDR3 has 9 residues. The V gene's germline CDR1 is SGHNT and CDR2 YENEEA. Here the CDR3 reads CASSPGAGF. CDR3 DNA sequence: TGTGCCAGCAGCCCTGGCGCCGGGTTC.

J is TRBJ2-3 and V is TRBV28; TRBD2 is a possible D gene (5 bases). There are 18 residues in the CDR3. The V end lost 6 bases, the J end lost 6 bases, and 28 bases lay between the germline ends. Germline CDR1 and CDR2: MDHEN and SYDVKM. The CDR3 loop reads CASSPFRNGELERDTQYF. The CDR3 DNA follows: TGTGCCAGCAGCCCTTTTCGAAACGGAGAATTGGAGCGGGATACGCAGTATTTT.

The CDR3 coding sequence is TGTGCCTGGAGGGACATCTCGAACACCGGGGAGCTGTTTTTT. It yields the protein CAWRDISNTGELFF. V is TRBV30 and J is TRBJ2-2, with TRBD1 as a possible D gene (5 bases). V lost 3 bases and J lost 0, with 8 bases in between. This CDR3 has 14 amino acids. From germline, CDR1 is GTSNPN and CDR2 SVGIG (reference sequence).

The chain carries TRBV7-7 and TRBJ2-7, with 8 bases lining up with TRBD1. Germline values: CDR1 SSHAT, CDR2 FNYEAQ (reference sequence). The CDR3 contains 13 residues. The ends lost 2 bases at V and 4 bases at J; junction bases unmatched: 1. CDR3 coding DNA: TGTGCCAGCAGCTTAAGACAGGGGTACGAGCAGTACTTC. This codes for CASSLRQGYEQYF.

The V call is TRBV5-1, the J call TRBJ2-2; 7 nucleotides align to TRBD1. This CDR3 is 15 amino acids long. V lost 4 bases to trimming and J lost 6 bases; unmatched junction nucleotides: 9. Germline assignment: CDR1 SGHRS and CDR2 YFSETQ. The CDR3 region is CASSAPEQGSGELFF. Written as DNA, the CDR3 is TGCGCCAGCAGCGCACCGGAACAGGGGTCCGGGGAGCTGTTTTTT.

Concerning this clone: At one boundary the junction diverges from the germline segment, which might be a read error. This chain joins TRBV7-8 and TRBJ2-3; TRBD2 aligns across 9 bases. The germline V gene encodes CDR1 SGHVS and CDR2 FQNEAQ. This CDR3 region has 12 residues. This CDR3 reads CASSARGGVAGF. The CDR3 DNA follows: TGTGCCAGCAGCGCGCGGGGGGGGGTGGCGGGTTTT.

The chain joins TRBV7-9 to TRBJ2-2, with TRBD2 matching 8 bases. V lost 5 bases to trimming and J lost 0 bases; unmatched junction nucleotides: 5. Germline V lookup: CDR1 SEHNR, CDR2 FQNEAQ (reference sequence). There are 16 residues in the CDR3. The CDR3 DNA reads as TGTGCCAGCAGCCCTAGGACTAGCTCGAACACCGGGGAGCTGTTTTTT. It translates to CASSPRTSSNTGELFF.

The V call is TRBV30, the J call TRBJ1-2; a weak D match, TRBD1 (5 bases). The CDR3 has 15 amino acids. Trimming shortened V by 1 base and J by 6 bases, and 18 bases separated the two germline ends. Germline V lookup: CDR1 GTSNPN, CDR2 SVGIG (reference sequence). Written as DNA, the CDR3 is TGTGCCTGGAGTGGGAGAGGGACGGCCCCCAATGGCTACACCTTC. Its protein is CAWSGRGTAPNGYTF.

The chain links TRBV19 to TRBJ1-2, with D maybe TRBD1 (5 bases). CDR1 is LNHDA, CDR2 SQIVND, per germline (reference sequence). This CDR3 spans 11 amino acids. The V end was cut by 10 bases, the J end by 6 bases, with 12 bases between. Here the CDR3 reads CATRTRDGYTF. In DNA form, the CDR3 reads TGTGCCACCCGGACACGAGATGGCTACACCTTC. Variable domain in full (rest from reference TRBV19 and TRBJ1-2): DGGITQSPKYLFRKEGQNVTLSCEQNLNHDAMYWYRQDPGQGLRLIYYSQIVNDFQKGDIAEGYSVSREKKESFPLTVTSAQKNPTAFYLCATRTRDGYTFGSGTRLTVV.

This clone has just one count. V and J are TRBV19 and TRBJ1-2, with a possible D match to TRBD1 (5 bases). Trimming took 8 bases from V and 4 from J, leaving 11 bases between them. Germline V gives CDR1 LNHDA, CDR2 SQIVND (reference sequence). This CDR3 is built from 12 residues. The CDR3 DNA sequence: TGTGCCAGTCGGGGGGGGATCTATGGCTACACCTTC. It translates to CASRGGIYGYTF.

The chain combines TRBV6-1 with TRBJ1-6, with 7 bases aligning to TRBD1. V gave up 8 bases and J gave up 5 bases; unmatched junction bases: 3. The CDR3 loop spans 13 amino acids. Germline CDR1 and CDR2: MNHNS and SASEGT. CDR3 in DNA: TGTGCCAGCCAGGGACAGAATAATTCACCCCTCCACTTT. This codes for CASQGQNNSPLHF.

The J gene is TRBJ1-2, the V gene TRBV6-5, with D unresolved. This CDR3 is built from 14 residues. The ends were cut back, 11 bases at V and 3 bases at J, with 19 bases in the middle. CDR1 and CDR2 (germline): MNHEY, SVGAGI. The CDR3 loop is CAGKARGEHYGYTF. In DNA, the CDR3 is TGTGCCGGAAAAGCTCGCGGGGAGCACTATGGCTACACCTTC.

The chain recombines TRBV11-2 with TRBJ2-5; 9 positions match TRBD1. The CDR3 length is 15 residues. V lost 1 base to trimming and J lost 1 base; unmatched junction nucleotides: 1. CDR1 is SGHAT, CDR2 FQNNGV, per germline. This chain's CDR3 is CASSLGDRAQETQYF. The CDR3, as DNA: TGTGCCAGCAGCTTAGGGGACAGGGCCCAAGAGACCCAGTACTTC.

V usage is TRBV6-6 and J usage is TRBJ1-1, with 7 bases matching TRBD1. Trimming took 6 bases from V and 2 from J; bases not matched to a gene: 6. Germline V gene sequence: CDR1 MNHNY, CDR2 SVGAGI (reference sequence). The CDR3 runs to 14 residues. Here the CDR3 reads CASSSDRVNTEAFF. As DNA, the CDR3 is TGTGCCAGCAGCTCCGACAGGGTTAACACTGAAGCTTTCTTT.